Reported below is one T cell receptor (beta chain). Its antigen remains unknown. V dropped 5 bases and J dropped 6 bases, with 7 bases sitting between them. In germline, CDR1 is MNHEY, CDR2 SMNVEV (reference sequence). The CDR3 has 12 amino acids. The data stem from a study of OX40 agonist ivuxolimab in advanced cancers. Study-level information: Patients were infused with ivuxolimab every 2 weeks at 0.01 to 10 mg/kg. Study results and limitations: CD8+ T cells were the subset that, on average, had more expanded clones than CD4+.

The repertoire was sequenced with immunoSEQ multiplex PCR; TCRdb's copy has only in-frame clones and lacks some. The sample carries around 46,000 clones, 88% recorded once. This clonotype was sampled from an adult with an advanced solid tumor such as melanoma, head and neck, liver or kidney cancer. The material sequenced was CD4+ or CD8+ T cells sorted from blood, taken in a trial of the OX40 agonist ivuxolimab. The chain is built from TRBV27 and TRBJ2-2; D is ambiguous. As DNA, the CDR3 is TGTGCCAGCAGTCTCCTGCCCGGGGAGCTGTTTTTT. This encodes CASSLLPGELFF.